This section outlines one TCR beta chain sequence together with its context. The antigen is not known. A sample-barcoded 5' primer and a J-beta primer mix were used in a second PCR of roughly 6 to 11 cycles. Via MiXCR, TCRdb re-called the 5' RACE reads, giving one row per CDR3 protein. Among some 550,000 distinct CDR3 sequences listed, around 50% were seen once. The CDR3 contains 13 residues. The ends were cut back, 5 bases at V and 0 bases at J, with 8 bases in the middle. Germline CDR1 is DFQATT and CDR2 is SNEGSKA (reference sequence). These data come from a study of blood T cells in healthy people across ages. Study observations and caveats: No one knew whether donors had CMV, which possibly confounded expanded clonotype changes.

The sequence was obtained from a man older than 75 in good health. Material: blood. The rearrangement joins TRBV20-1 to TRBJ2-4; weak D call: TRBD2 (5 bases). As DNA, the CDR3 is TGCAGTGCTGCGGCGGGAGCCAAAAACATTCAGTACTTC. It codes for CSAAAGAKNIQYF.